This T cell receptor (beta chain) emerged from a study of CD8 T cells in Susac syndrome. General study results and limits: Acknowledgment was made by the study that its TCR sequencing and HLA analysis involved a relatively small number of individuals.

In regard to this clonotype: Its target is not known.

Sequencing of TCR beta was performed on blood CD8+ T cells and on blood CD4+ T cells. CD8+ and CD4+ T cells were negatively isolated; TEMRA cells were FACS-enriched. V shed 3 bases and J shed 7 bases, with 10 bases lying between them. The CDR3 is 13 amino acids. From germline, CDR1 is LNHDA and CDR2 SQIVND (reference sequence). A quantity of about 0.5 to 1 ug RNA underwent reverse transcription using random hexamers. An immunoSEQ multiplex PCR generated amplified TCR beta CDR3 products spanning 54 Vbeta and 13 Jbeta. TCRdb itself ran the immunoSEQ multiplex PCR reads through MiXCR, one entry per CDR3 protein. The table records about 250,000 distinct CDR3 sequences, around 93% of them present only once.

This TCR was recovered from a human donor with multiple sclerosis. Sequenced input: CD4+ T cells from PBMCs. The V gene is TRBV19, the J gene TRBJ1-5; TRBD1 is a possible D gene (6 bases). The CDR3: CASSINRDQPQHF. The CDR3 DNA follows: TGTGCCAGTAGTATTAACAGGGACCAGCCCCAGCATTTT.